Below are 2 T cell receptor beta chains sequenced from a single sample in a study of T cells in Graves' hyperthyroidism and ophthalmopathy. RNA transcripts were the template for amplifying TCR beta CDR3 regions. TCR CDR3 underwent first-round RT-PCR with the HTBI primer set. MiXCR, run by TCRdb on the multiplex PCR reads, gives a single entry per CDR3 protein. The sample lists hundreds of thousands of distinct CDR3 sequences; over 15% were seen once. Sequencing input: blood. The source is a woman aged 45-65 years with Graves' hyperthyroidism that later progressed to Graves' ophthalmopathy.

This clonotype was recorded a few times. The chain carries TRBV20-1 and TRBJ2-7, with D perhaps assigned TRBD1 or TRBD2 (5 bases each). Trimming cost V 1 base and J 5 bases, with 15 bases left between them. This CDR3 contains 14 residues. In germline, CDR1 is DFQATT, CDR2 SNEGSKA (reference sequence). The DNA for the CDR3 is TGCAGTGCTAGAGGGGGGACCTCCACCCACGAGCAGTACTTC. Protein product: CSARGGTSTHEQYF.

This sequence joins TRBV6-4 and TRBJ2-3; 8 nucleotides agree with TRBD1. CDR3 length: 16 residues. J was trimmed by 4 bases and V by 0 bases; bases with no gene match: 6. Germline V CDR1 and CDR2: MRHNA, SNTAGT. DNA of the CDR3: TGTGCCAGCAGTGACTCGATCGCAGGGGGCGCAGATACGCAGTATTTT. Translating it yields CASSDSIAGGADTQYF.